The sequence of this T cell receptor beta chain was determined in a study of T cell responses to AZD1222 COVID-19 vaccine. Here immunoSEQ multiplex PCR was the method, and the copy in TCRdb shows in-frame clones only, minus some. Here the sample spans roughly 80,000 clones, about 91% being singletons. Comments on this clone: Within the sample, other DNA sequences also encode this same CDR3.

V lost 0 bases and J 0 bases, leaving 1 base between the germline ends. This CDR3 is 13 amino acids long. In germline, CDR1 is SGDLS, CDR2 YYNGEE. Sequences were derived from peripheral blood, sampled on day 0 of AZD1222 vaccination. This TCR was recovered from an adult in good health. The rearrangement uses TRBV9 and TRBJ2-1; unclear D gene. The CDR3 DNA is TGTGCCAGCAGCGTAGACTCCTACAATGAGCAGTTCTTC. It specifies CASSVDSYNEQFF.